This T cell receptor beta chain stems from a study of blood T cell repertoires in COVID-19. Study-wide context: Sites across the United States, Italy and Spain contributed samples from acute and convalescent COVID-19.

Per the original data handling: For nucleated cells, counts were estimated from reference gene primer amplification. Sequencing was performed with immunoSEQ multiplex PCR; in TCRdb, only in-frame clones are kept and a portion is missing. D and trimming come from the DNA, and the V and J calls and clone size come from that table. The table records 140,000 to 150,000 clones, around 87% of them present only once. V shed 5 bases and J 6 bases; nucleotides not matched to a gene: 8. This CDR3 has 17 amino acids. Germline lookup yields CDR1 MDHEN and CDR2 SYDVKM. The TCR comes from a woman in her thirties with acute COVID-19. Sequencing used PBMCs or T cells enriched from blood (not recorded which). V is TRBV28 and J is TRBJ2-2; 14 bases match TRBD2. The CDR3 reads CASSPGLAGGLSGELFF. The CDR3, as DNA: TGTGCCAGCAGTCCAGGACTAGCGGGAGGTTTGTCCGGGGAGCTGTTTTTT.